A selection of T cell receptor beta chains follows, all from one sample in a study of T cells in lung cancer brain metastases. The table came from immunoSEQ multiplex PCR; TCRdb's copy has only in-frame clones and leaves some out. The data contain 3,500 or so clones, about 90% of them seen just once; the ten biggest clones take up about 5%. Specimen: tumor tissue from the primary lung tumor. The receptors shown here come from a woman in her forties or fifties with non-small cell lung cancer. Both conserved end residues are part of each CDR3. Each record gives: D gene, V gene, J gene, clone size, CDR3 protein, CDR3 DNA. A D gene is named only where the DNA matches it firmly. Size is omitted from some rows. Given values are once, few, many or a class for expanded clones.

D gene: .
V gene: TRBV29-1
J gene: TRBJ1-2
clone size: .
CDR3 protein: CSVGTVYGYTF
CDR3 DNA: TGCAGCGTTGGGACAGTCTATGGCTACACCTTC

D gene: TRBD1
V gene: TRBV4-3
J gene: TRBJ1-4
clone size: .
CDR3 protein: CASSQERTGREKLFF
CDR3 DNA: TGCGCCAGCAGCCAAGAGAGGACAGGCAGAGAAAAACTGTTTTTT

D gene: .
V gene: TRBV1
J gene: TRBJ2-7
clone size: once
CDR3 protein: CTSSQRGVGTSYEQYF
CDR3 DNA: TGCACCAGCAGCCAACGGGGGGTTGGGACGTCCTACGAGCAGTACTTC

D gene: TRBD1
V gene: TRBV20-1
J gene: TRBJ1-1
clone size: once
CDR3 protein: CSTGGNTEAFF
CDR3 DNA: TGCAGTACAGGGGGCAACACTGAAGCTTTCTTT

D gene: .
V gene: TRBV10-3
J gene: TRBJ1-2
clone size: .
CDR3 protein: CAISQTADVSYGYTF
CDR3 DNA: TGTGCCATCAGTCAAACAGCCGATGTTTCCTATGGCTACACCTTC

D gene: .
V gene: TRBV6-5
J gene: TRBJ2-7
clone size: few
CDR3 protein: CASSYSRGYEQYF
CDR3 DNA: TGTGCCAGCAGTTACTCGAGGGGATACGAGCAGTACTTC

D gene: TRBD2
V gene: TRBV5-1
J gene: TRBJ2-1
clone size: .
CDR3 protein: CASSTTSGGTNEQFF
CDR3 DNA: TGCGCCAGCAGCACGACTAGCGGGGGCACCAATGAGCAGTTCTTC

D gene: .
V gene: TRBV29-1
J gene: TRBJ1-2
clone size: .
CDR3 protein: CSVEESARDGHYGYTF
CDR3 DNA: TGCAGCGTTGAAGAATCCGCCAGGGACGGTCACTATGGCTACACCTTC

D gene: .
V gene: TRBV5-4
J gene: TRBJ1-4
clone size: .
CDR3 protein: CASSDPTVRNEKLFF
CDR3 DNA: TGTGCCAGCAGCGACCCGACAGTACGTAATGAAAAACTGTTTTTT

D gene: .
V gene: TRBV19
J gene: TRBJ1-6
clone size: once
CDR3 protein: CASTFYSSYNSPLYF
CDR3 DNA: TGTGCCAGTACCTTCTATAGCTCCTATAATTCACCCCTCTACTTT

D gene: .
V gene: TRBV19
J gene: TRBJ2-2
clone size: .
CDR3 protein: CASSIGGVLGELFF
CDR3 DNA: TGTGCCAGTAGTATAGGTGGGGTCCTCGGGGAGCTGTTTTTT

D gene: .
V gene: TRBV5-1
J gene: TRBJ2-1
clone size: .
CDR3 protein: CASSIANKQFF
CDR3 DNA: TGCGCCAGCAGCATAGCTAATAAGCAGTTCTTC

D gene: TRBD1
V gene: TRBV7-9
J gene: TRBJ1-1
clone size: .
CDR3 protein: CASSHRTGNTEAFF
CDR3 DNA: TGTGCCAGCAGCCACCGGACAGGGAACACTGAAGCTTTCTTT

D gene: .
V gene: TRBV6-4
J gene: TRBJ1-1
clone size: .
CDR3 protein: CASSVDPKAGEAFF
CDR3 DNA: TGTGCCAGCAGCGTTGACCCAAAGGCAGGTGAAGCTTTCTTT

D gene: TRBD1
V gene: TRBV9
J gene: TRBJ2-3
clone size: .
CDR3 protein: CASSPRTGASTDTQYF
CDR3 DNA: TGTGCCAGCAGCCCGAGGACAGGGGCTAGCACAGATACGCAGTATTTT

D gene: .
V gene: TRBV27
J gene: TRBJ2-3
clone size: .
CDR3 protein: CASSGAGGDTQYF
CDR3 DNA: TGTGCCAGCAGCGGTGCCGGGGGAGATACGCAGTATTTT

D gene: TRBD1
V gene: TRBV4-3
J gene: TRBJ1-2
clone size: .
CDR3 protein: CASSQVGTETYGYTF
CDR3 DNA: TGCGCCAGCAGCCAAGTAGGGACAGAGACCTATGGCTACACCTTC

D gene: TRBD1
V gene: TRBV6-5
J gene: TRBJ2-2
clone size: .
CDR3 protein: CASRGQGRTGELFF
CDR3 DNA: TGTGCCAGCCGAGGACAGGGGCGCACCGGGGAGCTGTTTTTT

D gene: .
V gene: TRBV5-5
J gene: TRBJ2-2
clone size: once
CDR3 protein: CASSYDRFYTGELFF
CDR3 DNA: TGTGCCAGCAGTTATGACAGGTTCTACACCGGGGAGCTGTTTTTT

D gene: .
V gene: TRBV13
J gene: TRBJ1-2
clone size: .
CDR3 protein: CASSDSRGSHGYTF
CDR3 DNA: TGTGCCAGCAGCGACAGCCGGGGGTCCCATGGCTACACCTTC

D gene: .
V gene: TRBV4-3
J gene: TRBJ2-2
clone size: .
CDR3 protein: CASSQEKGVSTGELFF
CDR3 DNA: TGCGCCAGCAGCCAAGAGAAGGGGGTGTCCACCGGGGAGCTGTTTTTT

D gene: .
V gene: TRBV7-9
J gene: TRBJ1-1
clone size: .
CDR3 protein: CASSPRGMMNTEAFF
CDR3 DNA: TGTGCCAGCAGCCCCCGAGGGATGATGAACACTGAAGCTTTCTTT

D gene: TRBD2
V gene: TRBV7-3
J gene: TRBJ2-5
clone size: once
CDR3 protein: CASSQQGLNQETQYF
CDR3 DNA: TGTGCCAGCAGCCAGCAGGGACTAAACCAAGAGACCCAGTACTTC

D gene: TRBD1
V gene: TRBV9
J gene: TRBJ1-1
clone size: .
CDR3 protein: CASSVGIGQGNTEAFF
CDR3 DNA: TGTGCCAGCAGCGTAGGGATTGGACAGGGGAACACTGAAGCTTTCTTT

D gene: .
V gene: TRBV11-2
J gene: TRBJ1-5
clone size: .
CDR3 protein: CASSLDTRAQPQHF
CDR3 DNA: TGTGCCAGCAGCTTAGATACCCGGGCTCAGCCCCAGCATTTT

D gene: .
V gene: TRBV19
J gene: TRBJ1-6
clone size: .
CDR3 protein: CASSIRDQTSPLHF
CDR3 DNA: TGTGCCAGTAGTATTCGGGACCAGACGTCACCCCTCCACTTT

D gene: .
V gene: TRBV11-3
J gene: TRBJ1-1
clone size: .
CDR3 protein: CASSSGTRGAEAFF
CDR3 DNA: TGTGCCAGCAGCTCCGGGACCCGGGGCGCTGAAGCTTTCTTT

D gene: .
V gene: TRBV6-5
J gene: TRBJ1-6
clone size: .
CDR3 protein: CASSATNSPLHF
CDR3 DNA: TGTGCCAGCTCTGCTACCAATTCACCCCTCCACTTT

D gene: TRBD1
V gene: TRBV6-1
J gene: TRBJ1-5
clone size: .
CDR3 protein: CASRGRTGGNQPQHF
CDR3 DNA: TGTGCCAGCAGAGGGAGGACAGGGGGTAATCAGCCCCAGCATTTT

D gene: TRBD1
V gene: TRBV7-9
J gene: TRBJ1-2
clone size: few
CDR3 protein: CASSLGSAGTDGYTF
CDR3 DNA: TGTGCCAGCAGCTTAGGGTCGGCAGGGACAGATGGCTACACCTTC

D gene: .
V gene: TRBV19
J gene: TRBJ1-3
clone size: .
CDR3 protein: CASSSGFDGNTIYF
CDR3 DNA: TGTGCCAGTAGTTCGGGTTTTGATGGAAACACCATATATTTT